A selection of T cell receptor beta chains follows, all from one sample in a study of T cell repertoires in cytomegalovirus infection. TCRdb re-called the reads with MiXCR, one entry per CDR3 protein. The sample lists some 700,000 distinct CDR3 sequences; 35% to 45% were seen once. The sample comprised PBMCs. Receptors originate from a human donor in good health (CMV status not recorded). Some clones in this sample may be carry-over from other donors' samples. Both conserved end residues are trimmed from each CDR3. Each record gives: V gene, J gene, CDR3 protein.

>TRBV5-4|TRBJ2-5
ASSFRDYHQETQY
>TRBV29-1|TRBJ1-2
SARGLDHYGYT
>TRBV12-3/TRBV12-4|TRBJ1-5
ASSDTASAWQPQH
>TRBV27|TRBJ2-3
ASRRTSGRRLTDTQY
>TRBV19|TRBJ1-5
ASSTDREGNQPQH
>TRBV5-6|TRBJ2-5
ASSPGPRGGEQETQY
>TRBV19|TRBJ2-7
ASSHQTTYEQY
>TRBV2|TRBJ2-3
ASSAETGWFRASTDTQY
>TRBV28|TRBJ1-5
ASSSSVAYQPQH
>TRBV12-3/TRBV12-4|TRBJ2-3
ASNFPGHDADTQY
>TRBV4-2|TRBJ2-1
ASSLSGRVHNEQF
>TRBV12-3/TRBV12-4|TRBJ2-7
ASSPSGLSYEQY
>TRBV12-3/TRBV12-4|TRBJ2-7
ASSEGLLSYEQY
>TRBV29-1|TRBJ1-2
TVGQSNYGYT
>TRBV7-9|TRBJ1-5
ASSKGSVQPQH
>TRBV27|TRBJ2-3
ASSLLRAGGPTDTQY
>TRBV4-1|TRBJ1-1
ASSKGTGGGHAEAF
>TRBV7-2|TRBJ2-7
ASREGQRPYEQY
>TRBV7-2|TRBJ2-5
ASSLGTQGQETQY
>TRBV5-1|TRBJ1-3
ASSLDRVTGNTIY
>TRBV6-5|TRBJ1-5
ASSAGQGGVGNQPQH
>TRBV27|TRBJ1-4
ASGGTSERVNEKLF
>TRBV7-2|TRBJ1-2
ASSSTDRGMGYT